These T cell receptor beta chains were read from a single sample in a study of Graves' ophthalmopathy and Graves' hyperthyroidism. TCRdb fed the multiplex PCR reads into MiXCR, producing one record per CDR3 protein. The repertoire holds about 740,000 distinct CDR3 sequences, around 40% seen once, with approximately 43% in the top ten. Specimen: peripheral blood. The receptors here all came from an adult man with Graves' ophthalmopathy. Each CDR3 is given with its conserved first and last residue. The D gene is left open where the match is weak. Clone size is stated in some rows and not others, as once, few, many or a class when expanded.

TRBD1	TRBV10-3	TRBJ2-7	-	CAISGPGQGLGEQYF	TGTGCCATCAGTGGACCGGGACAGGGGTTAGGTGAGCAGTACTTC
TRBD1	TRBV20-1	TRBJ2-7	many	CSAVEWDSEQYF	TGCAGTGCCGTCGAGTGGGACAGCGAGCAGTACTTC
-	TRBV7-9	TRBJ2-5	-	CASSLEQGPQETQYF	TGTGCCAGCAGCTTAGAACAGGGACCCCAAGAGACCCAGTACTTC
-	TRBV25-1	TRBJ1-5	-	CASVSGDQPQHF	TGTGCCAGCGTTTCAGGGGATCAGCCCCAGCATTTT
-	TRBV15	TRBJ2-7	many	CATSEKRAWEQYF	TGTGCCACCAGCGAGAAAAGGGCGTGGGAGCAGTACTTC
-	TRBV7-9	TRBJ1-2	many	CASSLAAGSGGYTF	TGTGCCAGCAGCTTAGCGGCAGGGAGTGGTGGCTACACCTTC
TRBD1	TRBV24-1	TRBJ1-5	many	CATSARTGVSNQPQHF	TGTGCCACCAGTGCTAGGACAGGGGTCAGCAATCAGCCCCAGCATTTT
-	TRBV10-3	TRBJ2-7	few	CAISDETPYEQYF	TGTGCCATCAGTGACGAGACCCCCTACGAGCAGTACTTC
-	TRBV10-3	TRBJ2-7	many	CAISESVDSGYEQYF	TGTGCCATCAGTGAGTCGGTGGACTCGGGATACGAGCAGTACTTC
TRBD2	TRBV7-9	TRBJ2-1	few	CASSLVGGNEQFF	TGTGCCAGCAGCTTAGTGGGAGGGAATGAGCAGTTCTTC
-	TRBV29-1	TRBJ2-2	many	CSVRTSIKGELFF	TGCAGCGTTCGAACTAGCATTAAGGGGGAGCTGTTTTTT
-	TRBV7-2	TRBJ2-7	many	CASSLGPGAHEQYF	TGTGCCAGCAGCTTAGGACCAGGGGCCCACGAGCAGTACTTC
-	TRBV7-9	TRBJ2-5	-	CASSLALGIREYF	TGTGCCAGCAGCTTAGCGCTCGGTATACGGGAGTACTTC
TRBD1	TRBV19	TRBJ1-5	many	CASKKGRTGSGSQPQHF	TGTGCCAGTAAAAAAGGTCGGACAGGGTCGGGCTCTCAGCCCCAGCATTTT
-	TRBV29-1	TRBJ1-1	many	CSVFTLNTEAFF	TGCAGCGTTTTTACATTGAACACTGAAGCTTTCTTT
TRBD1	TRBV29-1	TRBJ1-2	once	CSVETGTGGSMYGYTF	TGCAGCGTGGAAACCGGGACAGGGGGTAGTATGTATGGCTACACCTTC
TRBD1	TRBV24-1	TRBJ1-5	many	CASSSPGGAQPQHF	TGTGCCAGCAGTTCACCAGGGGGCGCCCAGCCCCAGCATTTT
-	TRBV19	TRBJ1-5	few	CASNKRGRGSTTYNQPQHF	TGTGCCAGTAACAAACGGGGGCGCGGGTCCACAACTTACAATCAGCCCCAGCATTTT
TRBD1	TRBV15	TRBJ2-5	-	CATSPGDRAFQETQYF	TGTGCCACCAGCCCCGGGGACAGGGCCTTTCAAGAGACCCAGTACTTC
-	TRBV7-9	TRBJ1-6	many	CASSLAPGGTLHF	TGTGCCAGCAGCTTAGCGCCGGGGGGCACCCTCCACTTT
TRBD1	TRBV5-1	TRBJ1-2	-	CASSAPGQGIYGYTF	TGCGCCAGCAGCGCTCCGGGACAGGGTATCTATGGCTACACCTTC
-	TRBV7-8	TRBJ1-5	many	CASSFRSGRPNQPQHF	TGTGCCAGCAGCTTTCGATCGGGGCGGCCGAATCAGCCCCAGCATTTT
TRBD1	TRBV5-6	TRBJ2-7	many	CASSLTGTGYEQYF	TGTGCCAGCAGCCTGACCGGGACAGGCTACGAGCAGTACTTC
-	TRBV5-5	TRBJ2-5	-	CASSFQGPETQYF	TGTGCCAGCAGCTTTCAGGGTCCCGAGACCCAGTACTTC
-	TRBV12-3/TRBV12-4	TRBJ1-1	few	CASRLQGGIAEAFF	TGTGCCAGCAGGCTACAGGGTGGGATAGCTGAAGCTTTCTTT
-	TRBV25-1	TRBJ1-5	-	CASSSGGHSNQPQHF	TGTGCCAGCAGTTCGGGGGGCCATAGCAATCAGCCCCAGCATTTT
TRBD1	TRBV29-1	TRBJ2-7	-	CSYGTGPYEQYF	TGCAGCTACGGGACAGGACCTTACGAGCAGTACTTC
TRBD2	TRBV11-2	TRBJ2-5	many	CASSLVVSGRETQYF	TGTGCCAGCAGCTTAGTGGTTAGCGGGAGAGAGACCCAGTACTTC
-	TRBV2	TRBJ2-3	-	CASKQVSDTQYF	TGTGCCAGCAAACAGGTTTCCGATACGCAGTATTTT
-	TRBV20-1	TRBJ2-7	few	CSVSVPSSYEQYF	TGCAGTGTATCGGTCCCGAGCTCCTACGAGCAGTACTTC
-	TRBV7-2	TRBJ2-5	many	CASSFGLVSVWETQYF	TGTGCCAGCAGCTTTGGGCTAGTTAGCGTCTGGGAGACCCAGTACTTC
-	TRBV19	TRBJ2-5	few	CASSARGKQETQYF	TGTGCCAGCTCTGCGAGGGGGAAACAAGAGACCCAGTACTTC
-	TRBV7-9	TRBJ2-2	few	CASSLAPAAGELFF	TGTGCCAGCAGCTTAGCACCGGCTGCCGGGGAGCTGTTTTTT
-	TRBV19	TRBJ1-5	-	CASIPGGNQPQHF	TGTGCCAGTATTCCAGGGGGCAATCAGCCCCAGCATTTT
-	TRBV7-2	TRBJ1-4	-	CAGSQVAEINEKLFF	TGTGCCGGCAGCCAAGTTGCGGAGATTAATGAAAAACTGTTTTTT
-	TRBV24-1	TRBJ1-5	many	CASSLGRNNQPQHF	TGTGCCAGCAGTTTGGGCAGGAACAATCAGCCCCAGCATTTT
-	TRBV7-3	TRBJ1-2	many	CASAGLSVNYGYTF	TGTGCCAGCGCGGGACTGTCGGTGAACTATGGCTACACCTTC
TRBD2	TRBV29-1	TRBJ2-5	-	CSVERRLAGTTDTQYF	TGCAGCGTTGAAAGGAGACTAGCGGGAACTACAGATACGCAGTACTTC
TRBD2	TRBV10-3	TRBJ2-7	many	CAIRQTSGSYEQYF	TGTGCCATCAGACAAACTAGCGGGAGCTACGAGCAGTACTTC
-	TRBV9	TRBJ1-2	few	CASSPRAGLYGYTF	TGTGCCAGCAGCCCGAGGGCAGGTTTATATGGCTACACCTTC
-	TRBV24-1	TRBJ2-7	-	CATSDGGTANTGDYEQYF	TGTGCCACCAGTGACGGCGGGACAGCGAACACCGGGGACTACGAGCAGTACTTC
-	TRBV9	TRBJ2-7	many	CASSVSGGPYEQYF	TGTGCCAGCAGCGTATCTGGGGGGCCCTACGAGCAGTACTTC
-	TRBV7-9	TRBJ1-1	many	CASSGQYWNTEAFF	TGTGCCAGCAGCGGACAATATTGGAACACTGAAGCTTTCTTT
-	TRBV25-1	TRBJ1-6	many	CASSEYEGDNSPLHF	TGTGCCAGCAGTGAATATGAGGGAGATAATTCACCCCTCCACTTT
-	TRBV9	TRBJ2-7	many	CASSVGPPTHEQYF	TGTGCCAGCAGCGTAGGTCCTCCCACCCACGAGCAGTACTTC
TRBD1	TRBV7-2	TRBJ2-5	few	CASSEQGARGETQYF	TGTGCCAGCAGCGAACAGGGGGCGCGGGGTGAGACCCAGTACTTC
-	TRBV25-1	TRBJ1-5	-	CASSDSAGYSNQPQHF	TGTGCCAGCAGTGATAGTGCCGGCTATAGCAATCAGCCCCAGCATTTT
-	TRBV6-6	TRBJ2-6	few	CASSLGTTYSGANVLTF	TGTGCCAGCAGTCTCGGGACAACCTACTCTGGGGCCAACGTCCTGACTTTC
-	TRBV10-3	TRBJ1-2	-	CAISEGRRTYGYTF	TGTGCCATCAGTGAGGGCAGACGTACTTATGGCTACACCTTC
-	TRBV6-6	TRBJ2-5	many	CASSYLGEETQYF	TGTGCCAGCAGTTACTTGGGGGAAGAGACCCAGTACTTC
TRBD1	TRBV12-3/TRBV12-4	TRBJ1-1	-	CASSENRGGNTEAFF	TGTGCCAGCAGTGAAAACAGGGGTGGGAACACTGAAGCTTTCTTT
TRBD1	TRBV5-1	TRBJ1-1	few	CASSWDRAQQVNTEAFF	TGCGCCAGCAGCTGGGACAGGGCACAACAGGTGAACACTGAAGCTTTCTTT
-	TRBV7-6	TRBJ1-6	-	CASSLSGSSPLHF	TGTGCCAGCAGCCTTAGCGGGAGTTCACCCCTCCACTTT
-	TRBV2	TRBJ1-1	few	CASSEAGLTPRF	TGTGCCAGCAGTGAAGCTGGGTTGACACCAAGGTTT
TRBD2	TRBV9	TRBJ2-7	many	CASSRYRGDEQYF	TGTGCCAGCAGCCGATATCGGGGGGATGAGCAGTACTTC
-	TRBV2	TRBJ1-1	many	CASNGQMNTEAFF	TGTGCCAGCAATGGACAGATGAACACTGAAGCTTTCTTT
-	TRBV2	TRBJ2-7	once	CAPRGWAYEQYF	TGTGCCCCACGGGGGTGGGCCTACGAGCAGTACTTC
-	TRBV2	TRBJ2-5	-	CASMKRLGKETQYF	TGTGCCAGCATGAAAAGATTGGGAAAAGAGACCCAGTACTTC
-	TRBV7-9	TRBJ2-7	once	CAGSFLQAYEQYF	TGTGCCGGCAGCTTCCTCCAGGCCTACGAGCAGTACTTC
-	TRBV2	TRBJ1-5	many	CASSEGVYQPQHF	TGTGCCAGCAGTGAAGGGGTTTATCAGCCCCAGCATTTT